The source of this T cell receptor beta chain is a study of T cells after posttransplantation cyclophosphamide. TCRdb keeps only in-frame clones here, not all; method: immunoSEQ multiplex PCR. The sample holds fewer than 30,000 clones; roughly 82% are singletons and the top ten take around 6.5%. Study outcomes and limitations: TRB overlap between skin or GI tissue T cells and blood was limited. Recipient CMV seropositivity and CMV reactivation strongly tracked TRB clonality. Later post-transplant blood repertoires were often dominated by donor CD8+ memory clones.

As regards this clone: Its cognate antigen is unknown.

Germline loops: CDR1 SGDLS, CDR2 YYNGEE. The CDR3 is 17 amino acids. Trimming removed 3 bases from V and 3 bases from J, with 19 bases in between. The genes are TRBV9 and TRBJ1-5, with D possibly TRBD1 on 6 matching bases. Material: PBMCs. The receptor was isolated from a woman between 55 and 75 years old with a blood cancer, CMV-positive, and with a related stem cell donor. The CDR3 region has the DNA TGTGCCAGCAGCGCGGGCCGGGACAAAGGTATCAATCAGCCCCAGCATTTT. This gives the protein CASSAGRDKGINQPQHF.